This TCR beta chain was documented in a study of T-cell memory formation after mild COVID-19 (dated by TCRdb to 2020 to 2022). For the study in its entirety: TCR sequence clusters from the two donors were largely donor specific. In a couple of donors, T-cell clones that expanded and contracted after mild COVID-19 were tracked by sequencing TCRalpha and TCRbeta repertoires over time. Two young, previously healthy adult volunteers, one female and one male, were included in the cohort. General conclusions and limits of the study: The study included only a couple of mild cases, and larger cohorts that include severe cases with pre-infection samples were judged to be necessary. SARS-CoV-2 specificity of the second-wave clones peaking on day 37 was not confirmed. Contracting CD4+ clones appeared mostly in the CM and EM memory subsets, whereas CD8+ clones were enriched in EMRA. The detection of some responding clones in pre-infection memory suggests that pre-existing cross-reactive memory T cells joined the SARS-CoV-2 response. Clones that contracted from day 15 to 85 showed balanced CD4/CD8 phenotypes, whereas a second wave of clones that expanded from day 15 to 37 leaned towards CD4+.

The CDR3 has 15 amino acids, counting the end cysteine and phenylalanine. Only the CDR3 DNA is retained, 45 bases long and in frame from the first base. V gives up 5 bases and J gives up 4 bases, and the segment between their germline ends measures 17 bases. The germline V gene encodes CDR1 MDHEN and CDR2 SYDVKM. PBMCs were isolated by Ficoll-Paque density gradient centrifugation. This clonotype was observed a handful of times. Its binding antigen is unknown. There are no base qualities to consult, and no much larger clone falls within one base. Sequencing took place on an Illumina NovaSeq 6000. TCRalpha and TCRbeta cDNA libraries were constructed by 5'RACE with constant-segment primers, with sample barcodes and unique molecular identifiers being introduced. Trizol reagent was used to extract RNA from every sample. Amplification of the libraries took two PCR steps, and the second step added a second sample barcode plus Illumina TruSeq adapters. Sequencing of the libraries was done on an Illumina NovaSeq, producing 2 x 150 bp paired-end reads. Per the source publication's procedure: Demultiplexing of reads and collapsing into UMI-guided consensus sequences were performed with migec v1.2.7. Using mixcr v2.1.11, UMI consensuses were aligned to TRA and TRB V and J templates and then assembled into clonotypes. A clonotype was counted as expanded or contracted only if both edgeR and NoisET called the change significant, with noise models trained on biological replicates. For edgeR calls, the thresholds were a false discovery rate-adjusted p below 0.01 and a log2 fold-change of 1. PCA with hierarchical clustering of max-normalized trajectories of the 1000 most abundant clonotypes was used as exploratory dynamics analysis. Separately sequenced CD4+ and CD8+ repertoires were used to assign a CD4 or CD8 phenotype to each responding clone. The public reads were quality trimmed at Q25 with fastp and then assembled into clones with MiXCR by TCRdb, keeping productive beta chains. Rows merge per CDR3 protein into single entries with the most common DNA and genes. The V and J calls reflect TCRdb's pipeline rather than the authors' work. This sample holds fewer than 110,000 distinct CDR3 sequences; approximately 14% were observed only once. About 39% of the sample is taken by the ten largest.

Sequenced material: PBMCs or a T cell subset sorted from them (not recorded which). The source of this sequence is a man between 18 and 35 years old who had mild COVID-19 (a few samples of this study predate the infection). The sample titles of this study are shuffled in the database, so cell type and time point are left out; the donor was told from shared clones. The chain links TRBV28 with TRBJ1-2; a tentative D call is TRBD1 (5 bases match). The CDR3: CASSLAGDAVYGYTF. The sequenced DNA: TGTGCCAGCAGTCTGGCGGGGGACGCCGTCTATGGCTACACCTTC.